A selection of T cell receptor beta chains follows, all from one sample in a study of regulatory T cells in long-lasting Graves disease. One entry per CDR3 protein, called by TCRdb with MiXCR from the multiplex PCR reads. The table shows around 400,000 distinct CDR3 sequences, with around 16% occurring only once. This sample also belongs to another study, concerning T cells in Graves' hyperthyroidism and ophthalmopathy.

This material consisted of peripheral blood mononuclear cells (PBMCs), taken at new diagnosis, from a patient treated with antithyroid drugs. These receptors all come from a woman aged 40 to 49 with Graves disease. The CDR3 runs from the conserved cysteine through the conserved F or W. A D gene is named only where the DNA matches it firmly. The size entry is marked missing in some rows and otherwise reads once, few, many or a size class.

CDR3nt: TGTGCTAGTGGTTTGGTACGGGGGCTCCGGAATTCCTACGAGCAGTACTTC
CDR3aa: CASGLVRGLRNSYEQYF
len: 17
v_gene: TRBV12-5
d_gene: NA
j_gene: TRBJ2-7
abundance: many

CDR3nt: TGCGCCAGCAACCAGGGACAGGGGAGCTCTGGCTACACCTTC
CDR3aa: CASNQGQGSSGYTF
len: 14
v_gene: TRBV5-1
d_gene: TRBD1
j_gene: TRBJ1-2
abundance: NA

CDR3nt: TGTGCCAGCAGTTTCAGAGGGGATACAGGGCAGTTCTTC
CDR3aa: CASSFRGDTGQFF
len: 13
v_gene: TRBV27
d_gene: NA
j_gene: TRBJ2-1
abundance: many

CDR3nt: TGTGCCAGCAGCGTAGGGGTCTTACTGAACACTGAAGCTTTCTTT
CDR3aa: CASSVGVLLNTEAFF
len: 15
v_gene: TRBV7-3
d_gene: NA
j_gene: TRBJ1-1
abundance: few

CDR3nt: TGCGCCAGCAGGAAGGACAGGGCCTCCTACAATGAGCAGTTCTTC
CDR3aa: CASRKDRASYNEQFF
len: 15
v_gene: TRBV10-2
d_gene: TRBD1
j_gene: TRBJ2-1
abundance: few

CDR3nt: TGTGCCAGCAGTTGGGGGCGCGGGACTACAGCGGGAGGGGGGGATACGCAGTATTTT
CDR3aa: CASSWGRGTTAGGGDTQYF
len: 19
v_gene: TRBV28
d_gene: TRBD2
j_gene: TRBJ2-3
abundance: NA

CDR3nt: TGTGCCAGCAGCCCGCAGGCAGGACAGGGGTTTCATGAGCAGTTCTTC
CDR3aa: CASSPQAGQGFHEQFF
len: 16
v_gene: TRBV7-8
d_gene: TRBD1
j_gene: TRBJ2-1
abundance: many

CDR3nt: TGTGCCAGCAGTTACCGTCAGACCCGCGGGGGGCCCCAGCATTTT
CDR3aa: CASSYRQTRGGPQHF
len: 15
v_gene: TRBV6-2/TRBV6-3
d_gene: NA
j_gene: TRBJ1-5
abundance: many

CDR3nt: TGTGCCAGCAGCCAGAGTGGACTAGCCGAGGAGCAGTACTTC
CDR3aa: CASSQSGLAEEQYF
len: 14
v_gene: TRBV11-2
d_gene: TRBD2
j_gene: TRBJ2-7
abundance: many

CDR3nt: TGTGCCAGCAGCCTCAACCGAGACTATGGCTACACCTTC
CDR3aa: CASSLNRDYGYTF
len: 13
v_gene: TRBV7-2
d_gene: NA
j_gene: TRBJ1-2
abundance: few

CDR3nt: TGTGCCAGCACCCGCCACCCTGATGAGACCCAGTACTTC
CDR3aa: CASTRHPDETQYF
len: 13
v_gene: TRBV2
d_gene: NA
j_gene: TRBJ2-5
abundance: many